This TCR beta chain was recovered during a study of T cell responses to AZD1222 COVID-19 vaccine. The ends were cut back, 9 bases at V and 3 bases at J, with 18 bases in the middle. The CDR3 sequence is 15 residues long. Germline V gives CDR1 MNHEY, CDR2 SVGAGI. Clones were sequenced by immunoSEQ multiplex PCR, and TCRdb holds only the in-frame ones, with some missing. The sample consists of 150,000 to 200,000 clones, over 75% of them appearing once. Specimen: peripheral blood, collected 28 days after the second AZD1222 dose. The chain recombines TRBV6-5 with TRBJ1-3; D remains unclear. The clonotype originates from an adult who received the AZD1222 COVID-19 vaccine. DNA for the CDR3: TGTGCCAGTCAGCCGTACGTCTCCTTTGGAAACACCATATATTTT. It is translated as CASQPYVSFGNTIYF.